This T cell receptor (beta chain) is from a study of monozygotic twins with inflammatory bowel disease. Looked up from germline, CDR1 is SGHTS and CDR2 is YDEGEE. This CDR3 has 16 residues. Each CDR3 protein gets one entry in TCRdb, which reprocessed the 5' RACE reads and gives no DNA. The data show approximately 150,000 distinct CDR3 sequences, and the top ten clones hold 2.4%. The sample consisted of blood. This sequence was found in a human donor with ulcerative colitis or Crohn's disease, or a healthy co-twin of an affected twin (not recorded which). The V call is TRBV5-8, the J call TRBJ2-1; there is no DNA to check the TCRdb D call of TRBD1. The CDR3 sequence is CASSIIGQVYFNEQFF.